The present T cell receptor beta chain was sequenced within a study of cytomegalovirus exposure and HLA in healthy donors. Study-wide results and caveats: A later analysis showed that HLA-associated TCR beta chains had undergone more clonal expansion than equally common others.

13 Jbeta primers and 60 Vbeta primers were used for the PCR. The protocol was immunoSEQ multiplex PCR, while the TCRdb copy is restricted to in-frame clones and leaves out a portion. In the table there are some 160,000 clones, around 85% of which are singletons. The V segment lost 10 bases and the J segment 6 bases; nucleotides outside the gene matches: 9. CDR3 length equals 14 residues. The germline V gene has CDR1 MNHNY and CDR2 SVGAGI (reference sequence). With regard to this clone: Its antigen is unknown.

Sequencing input: PBMCs. This receptor was taken from a male donor in good health and CMV-seronegative. J is TRBJ2-1 and V is TRBV6-6; TRBD1 matches 10 bases. CDR3 coding DNA: TGTGCCACCGCTTTGGACAGGGGGATCAATGAGCAGTTCTTC. This gives the protein CATALDRGINEQFF.